This entry concerns a single T cell receptor beta chain. The CDR3 runs to 14 residues. Germline CDR1 is MNHNY and CDR2 is SVGAGI (reference sequence). V dropped 6 bases and J dropped 4; count of bases not matched to a gene: 6. The data stem from a study of STAT5B mutations in CD4+ large granular lymphocyte leukemia. The method was immunoSEQ multiplex PCR; TCRdb's version includes in-frame clones alone and lacks a portion of them. The table has approximately 24,000 clones, about 86% seen once. This TCR was recovered from a human donor in good health. The chain combines TRBV6-6 with TRBJ2-3, with TRBD2 matching 8 bases. Input material: CD4+ T cells from blood buffy coats. The CDR3 DNA reads as TGTGCCAGCAGAAACGGGGGGGCTCCAGATACGCAGTATTTT. Amino acid sequence: CASRNGGAPDTQYF.